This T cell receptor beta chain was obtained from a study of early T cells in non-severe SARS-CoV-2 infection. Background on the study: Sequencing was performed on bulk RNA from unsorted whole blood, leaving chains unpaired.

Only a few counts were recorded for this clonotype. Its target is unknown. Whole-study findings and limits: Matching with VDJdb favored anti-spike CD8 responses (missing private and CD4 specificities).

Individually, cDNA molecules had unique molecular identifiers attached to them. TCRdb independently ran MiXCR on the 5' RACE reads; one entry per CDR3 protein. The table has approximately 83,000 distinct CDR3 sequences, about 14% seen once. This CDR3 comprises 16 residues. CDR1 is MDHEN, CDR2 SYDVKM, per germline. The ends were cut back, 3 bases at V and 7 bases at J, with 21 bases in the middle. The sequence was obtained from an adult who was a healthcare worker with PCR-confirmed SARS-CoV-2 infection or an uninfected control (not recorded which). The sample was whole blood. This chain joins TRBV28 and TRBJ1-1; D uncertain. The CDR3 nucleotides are TGTGCCAGCAGTTTTCCGTTTTCTTCAGTGGGAGGTGAAGCTTTCTTT. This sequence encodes CASSFPFSSVGGEAFF.